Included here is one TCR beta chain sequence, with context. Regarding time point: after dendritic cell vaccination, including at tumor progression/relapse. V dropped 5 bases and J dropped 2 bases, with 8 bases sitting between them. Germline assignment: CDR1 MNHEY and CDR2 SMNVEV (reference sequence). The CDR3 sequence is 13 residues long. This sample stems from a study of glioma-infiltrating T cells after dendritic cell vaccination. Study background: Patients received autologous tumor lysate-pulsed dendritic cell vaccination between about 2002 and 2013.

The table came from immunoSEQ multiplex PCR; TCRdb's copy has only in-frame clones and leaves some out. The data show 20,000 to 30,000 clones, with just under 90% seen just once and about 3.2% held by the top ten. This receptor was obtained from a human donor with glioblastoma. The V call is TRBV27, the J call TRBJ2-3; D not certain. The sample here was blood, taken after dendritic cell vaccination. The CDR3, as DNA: TGTGCCAGCAGTCACCCTAACACAGATACGCAGTATTTT. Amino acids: CASSHPNTDTQYF.